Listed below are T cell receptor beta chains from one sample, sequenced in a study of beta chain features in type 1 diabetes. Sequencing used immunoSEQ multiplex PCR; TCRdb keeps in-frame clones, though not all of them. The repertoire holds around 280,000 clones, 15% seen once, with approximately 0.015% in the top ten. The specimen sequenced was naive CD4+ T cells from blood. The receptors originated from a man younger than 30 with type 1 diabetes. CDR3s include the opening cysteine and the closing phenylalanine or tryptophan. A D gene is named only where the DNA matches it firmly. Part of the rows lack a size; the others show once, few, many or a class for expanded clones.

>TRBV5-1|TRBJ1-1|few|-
TGCGCCAGCAGCTTGTCGGCAGGGATGAACACTGAAGCTTTCTTT
CASSLSAGMNTEAFF
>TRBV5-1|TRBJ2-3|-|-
TGCGCCAGCAGCTTGGTTGGCGGAGGGTCCCCAGATACGCAGTATTTT
CASSLVGGGSPDTQYF
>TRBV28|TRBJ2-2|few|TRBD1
TGTGCCAGCAGTCTTAGGCCGGGAACAGGGGGCCCTCCTTTCACCGGGGAGCTGTTTTTT
CASSLRPGTGGPPFTGELFF
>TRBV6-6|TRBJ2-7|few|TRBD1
TGTGCCAGCAGCCTGGACAGGGGATTGAGGGAGCAGTACTTC
CASSLDRGLREQYF
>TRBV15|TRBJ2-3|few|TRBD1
TGTGCCACCAGCAGACCGGGACAGCGCACAGATACGCAGTATTTT
CATSRPGQRTDTQYF
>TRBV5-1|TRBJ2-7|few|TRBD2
TGCGCCAGCAGCTTGGCCCGCGGGAGCCTTTCGGGCGAGCAGTACTTC
CASSLARGSLSGEQYF
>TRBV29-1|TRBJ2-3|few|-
TGCAGCGTTGTAGGCAGGGTCGCAGATACGCAGTATTTT
CSVVGRVADTQYF
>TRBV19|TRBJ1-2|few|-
TGTGCCAGCGGAGACGGATATGGCTACACCTTC
CASGDGYGYTF
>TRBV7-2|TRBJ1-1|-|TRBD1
TGTGCCAGCAGCTCGCCGGGACAGGGGGCTCGCGCTGAAGCTTTCTTT
CASSSPGQGARAEAFF
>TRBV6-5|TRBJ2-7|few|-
TGTGCCAGCAGGCGCACCGGGACTGGATCCTACGAGCAGTACTTC
CASRRTGTGSYEQYF
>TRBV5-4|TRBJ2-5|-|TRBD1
TGTGCCAGCAGCGAGACGACAGGGGGGGAGACCCAGTACTTC
CASSETTGGETQYF
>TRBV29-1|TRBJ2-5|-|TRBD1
TGCAGCCAGGGACAGAGGGGAGAGACCCAGTACTTC
CSQGQRGETQYF
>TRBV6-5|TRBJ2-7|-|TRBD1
TGTGCCAGCAGGGCGACAGGGCCCTACGAGCAGTACTTC
CASRATGPYEQYF
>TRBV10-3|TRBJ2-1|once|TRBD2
TGTGCCATCGGGCTGAGCGGGGTTTACAATGAGCAGTTCTTC
CAIGLSGVYNEQFF
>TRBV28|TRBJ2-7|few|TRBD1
TGTGCCAGTTATCCCCAGGGGGCGCCCTACGAGCAGTACTTC
CASYPQGAPYEQYF
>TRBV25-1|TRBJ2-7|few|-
TGTGCCAGCAGTGAATCCGTCTCCTACGAGCAGTACTTC
CASSESVSYEQYF
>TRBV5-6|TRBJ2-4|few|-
TGTGCCAGCAGCTTGAGATCCGGGGAGGTAGACATTCAGTACTTC
CASSLRSGEVDIQYF
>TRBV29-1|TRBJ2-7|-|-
TGCAGCGTCCAGGGGCCCATCCTCTACGAGCAGTACTTC
CSVQGPILYEQYF
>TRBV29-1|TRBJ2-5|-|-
TGCAGCGCGAAAGGGGCAGAGACCCAGTACTTC
CSAKGAETQYF
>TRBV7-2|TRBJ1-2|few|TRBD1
TGTGCCAGCAGCTTACATCCGGGACAGGGGGTATACGGCTACACCTTC
CASSLHPGQGVYGYTF
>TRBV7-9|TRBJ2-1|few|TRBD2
TGTGCCAGCAGCTTCGCGGGGCGGGGGATCAATGAGCAGTTCTTC
CASSFAGRGINEQFF
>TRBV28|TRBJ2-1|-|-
TGTGCCAGCAGTCTCAGGGTCCTCCTCTACAATGAGCAGTTCTTC
CASSLRVLLYNEQFF
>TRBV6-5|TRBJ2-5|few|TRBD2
TGTGCCAGCAGTTCCTGGGGACTAGCGACTGAGACCCAGTACTTC
CASSSWGLATETQYF
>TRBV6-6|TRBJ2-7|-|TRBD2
TGTGCCAGCAGGCTAGCGGGGGGTTACGAGCAGTACTTC
CASRLAGGYEQYF
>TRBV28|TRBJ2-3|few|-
TGTGCCAGCAGTTTATACGGACTAACAGATACGCAGTATTTT
CASSLYGLTDTQYF
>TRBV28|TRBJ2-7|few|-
TGTGCCAGCAGTTTAATCCAGGCGCACTCCTACGAGCAGTACTTC
CASSLIQAHSYEQYF
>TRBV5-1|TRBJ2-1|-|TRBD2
TGCGCCAGCAAAATCGATCCGTGGAGCGGGAGGGGCGATGAGCAGTTCTTC
CASKIDPWSGRGDEQFF
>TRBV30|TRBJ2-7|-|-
TGTGCCTCGGGGACACCGGGGCGACAGCAGTACTTC
CASGTPGRQQYF
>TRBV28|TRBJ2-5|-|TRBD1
TGTGCCAGCAGTTTTACAGGGGGCTTGGTCGAGACCCAGTACTTC
CASSFTGGLVETQYF
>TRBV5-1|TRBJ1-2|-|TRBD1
TGCGCCAGCAGCACAGGGACAGGGGGCAACTATGGCTACACCTTC
CASSTGTGGNYGYTF
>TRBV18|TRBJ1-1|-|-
TGTGCCAGCTCACTTGACAAGAACACTGAAGCTTTCTTT
CASSLDKNTEAFF
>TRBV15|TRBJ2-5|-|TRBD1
TGTGCCACCAGCACCAGAAAACAGGGGGCGGGGGAGACCCAGTACTTC
CATSTRKQGAGETQYF